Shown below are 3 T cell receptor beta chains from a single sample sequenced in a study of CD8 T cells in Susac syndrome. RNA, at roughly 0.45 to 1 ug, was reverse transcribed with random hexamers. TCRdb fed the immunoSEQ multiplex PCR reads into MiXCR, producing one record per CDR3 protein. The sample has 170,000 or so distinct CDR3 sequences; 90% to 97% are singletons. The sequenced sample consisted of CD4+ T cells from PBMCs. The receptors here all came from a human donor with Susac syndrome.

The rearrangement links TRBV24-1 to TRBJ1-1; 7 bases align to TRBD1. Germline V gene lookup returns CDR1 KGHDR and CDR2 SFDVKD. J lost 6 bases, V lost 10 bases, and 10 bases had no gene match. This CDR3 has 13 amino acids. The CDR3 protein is CATKQGPGAEAFF. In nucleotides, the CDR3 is TGTGCCACGAAACAGGGGCCCGGAGCTGAAGCTTTCTTT.

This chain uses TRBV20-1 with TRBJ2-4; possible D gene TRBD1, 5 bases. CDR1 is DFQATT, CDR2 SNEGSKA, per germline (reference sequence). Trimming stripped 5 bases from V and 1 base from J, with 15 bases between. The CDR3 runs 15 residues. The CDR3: CSASSVGAAKNIQYF. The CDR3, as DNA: TGCAGTGCTTCCAGTGTTGGGGCGGCCAAAAACATTCAGTACTTC.

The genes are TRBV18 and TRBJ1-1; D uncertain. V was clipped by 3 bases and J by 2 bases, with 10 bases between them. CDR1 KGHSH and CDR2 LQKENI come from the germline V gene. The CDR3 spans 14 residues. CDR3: CASSPPTTNTEAFF. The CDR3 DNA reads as TGTGCCAGCTCACCCCCTACAACTAACACTGAAGCTTTCTTT.